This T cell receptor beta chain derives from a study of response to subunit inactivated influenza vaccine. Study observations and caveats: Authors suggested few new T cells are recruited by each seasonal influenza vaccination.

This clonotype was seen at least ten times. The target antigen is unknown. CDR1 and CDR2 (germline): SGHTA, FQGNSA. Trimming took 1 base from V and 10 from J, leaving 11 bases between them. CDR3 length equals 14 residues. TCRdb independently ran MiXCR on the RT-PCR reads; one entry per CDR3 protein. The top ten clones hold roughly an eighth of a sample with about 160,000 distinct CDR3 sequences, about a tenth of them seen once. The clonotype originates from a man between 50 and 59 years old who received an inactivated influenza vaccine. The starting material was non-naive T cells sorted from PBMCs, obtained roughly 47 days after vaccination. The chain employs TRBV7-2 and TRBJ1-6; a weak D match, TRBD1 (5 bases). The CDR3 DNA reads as TGTGCCAGCAGCTTAGGCAGGGCAGGATCACCCCTCCACTTT. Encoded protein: CASSLGRAGSPLHF.